This T cell receptor (beta chain) derives from a study of blood T cell repertoires in COVID-19. Overall study context: The analysed material was cDNA or gDNA that came from T cells, B-cell-depleted T cells, or PBMCs.

Trimming removed 4 bases at V and 2 bases at J, with 8 bases between. Per germline, CDR1 SEHNR and CDR2 FQNEAQ (reference sequence). This CDR3 is built from 13 residues. As handled by the study authors: Reference gene primer amplification gave nucleated cell count estimates. Sequencing used immunoSEQ multiplex PCR; TCRdb keeps in-frame clones, though not all of them. V and J calls and clone size are given by that table; D and trimming were obtained from the DNA. Among 400,000 or so clones listed, about 90% were seen once. The sequence derives from a man younger than 35 who had recovered from COVID-19. V gene TRBV7-9 combines with J gene TRBJ2-5; D not certain. Sequenced material: PBMCs or T cells enriched from blood (not recorded which). The DNA of the CDR3 is TGTGCCAGCAGCTCGACGGAGCAAGAGACCCAGTACTTC. Amino acids: CASSSTEQETQYF.